A selection of T cell receptor beta chains follows, all from one sample in a study of blood T cell repertoires in COVID-19. TCRdb's table, derived via immunoSEQ multiplex PCR, lists solely in-frame clones and lacks some. The repertoire holds 140,000 to 150,000 clones, with 84% as singletons. Sequenced: PBMCs or T cells enriched from blood (not recorded which). All receptors come from a woman between 50 and 59 years old who had been exposed to COVID-19. Both conserved end residues are part of each CDR3.

V,J,CDR3
TRBV19,TRBJ2-3,CASSMGLFRLAGADTDTQYF
TRBV29-1,TRBJ2-1,CSVENPGIAREGKDEQFF
TRBV7-2,TRBJ1-5,CASSRGSGSNQPQHF
TRBV2,TRBJ1-3,CASRDNRVPGNTIYF
TRBV5-1,TRBJ2-7,CASSLLLQGPREQYF
TRBV5-1,TRBJ2-7,CASGFGGGQTYEQYF
TRBV2,TRBJ1-2,CASRPEQTGIYGYTF
TRBV29-1,TRBJ2-5,CSVRQGSQETQYF
TRBV30,TRBJ2-5,CAWRQGAATQETQYF
TRBV2,TRBJ1-5,CASRPPRGQDEDNQPQHF
TRBV18,TRBJ2-2,CASDASGGATGELFF
TRBV2,TRBJ2-7,CASSETGFEQYF
TRBV27,TRBJ1-2,CASSSTGEGGYTF
TRBV11-2,TRBJ2-1,CASSLRPGVRYNEQFF
TRBV5-1,TRBJ1-2,CASKIQGLDYGYTF
TRBV9,TRBJ1-3,CASNEGRGGNTIYF
TRBV12-3/TRBV12-4,TRBJ1-1,CASSAGLTTEAFF
TRBV19,TRBJ2-2,CASSILSGGISGELFF
TRBV2,TRBJ1-1,CASEQLEAFF
TRBV7-7,TRBJ2-1,CASSSIGGSSYNEQFF
TRBV5-5,TRBJ2-2,CASSLFVLNTGELFF
TRBV9,TRBJ1-1,CASSVAPGNTEAFF
TRBV18,TRBJ1-1,CASSPSGTSNTEAFF
TRBV29-1,TRBJ2-3,CSVEDRVAPSSTDTQYF
TRBV5-6,TRBJ2-7,CASSFTSGPAVGDEQYF
TRBV5-1,TRBJ2-7,CASRRTGASYEQYF
TRBV7-8,TRBJ1-1,CASSRDPVNTEAFF
TRBV9,TRBJ1-2,CASSVGSAGGVSNYGYTF
TRBV7-2,TRBJ2-1,CASSSDRGQYNEQFF
TRBV7-9,TRBJ2-3,CASSLGNSGVADTQYF
TRBV3-1/TRBV3-2,TRBJ2-7,CASSQSPGQSLEQYF
TRBV27,TRBJ2-6,CASKPQGAGSGANVLTF
TRBV9,TRBJ2-7,CASSPFSGYEQYF
TRBV10-1,TRBJ2-3,CASSESGTGKRTQYF
TRBV7-2,TRBJ1-2,CASSLAGHGGYGYTF